This TCR beta chain was retrieved from a study of Ad26.COV2.S vaccination and SARS-CoV-2 variants. This sample's treatment: 19 received Ad26.COV2.S at low or high dose, single or two shots; about 5 received placebo; per-sample allocation not given. The samples were gathered on day 63 after the first injection of vaccine or placebo. An Ad26 vector expressing Wuhan-strain SARS-CoV-2 spike constituted the vaccine. Deletions cut 0 bases from V and 4 bases from J, with 7 bases between. CDR1 and CDR2 (germline): SGDLS, YYNGEE. The CDR3 runs to 14 residues. Assay: immunoSEQ multiplex PCR; the TCRdb copy retains only in-frame clones and omits some. This sample has 300,000 to 400,000 clones, with roughly nine tenths found just once.

The TCR comes from a person aged 18-65 years who received the Ad26.COV2.S COVID-19 vaccine or a placebo. The V gene is TRBV9, the J gene TRBJ2-2, with D possibly being TRBD1 (5 bases). Sequencing used peripheral blood, obtained in a trial of Ad26.COV2.S vaccine versus placebo. The CDR3 bases are TGTGCCAGCAGCGTAGCTAGGGGCACCGGGGAGCTGTTTTTT. Translation: CASSVARGTGELFF.